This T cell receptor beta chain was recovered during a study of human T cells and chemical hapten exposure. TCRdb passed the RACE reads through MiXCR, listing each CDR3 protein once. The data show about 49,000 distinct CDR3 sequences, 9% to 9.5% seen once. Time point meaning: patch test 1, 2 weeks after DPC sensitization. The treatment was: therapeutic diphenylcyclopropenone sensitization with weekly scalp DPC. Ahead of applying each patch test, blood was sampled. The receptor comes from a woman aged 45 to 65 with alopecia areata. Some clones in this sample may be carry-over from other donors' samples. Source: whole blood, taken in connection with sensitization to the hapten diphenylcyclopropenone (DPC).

The CDR3 is CASRFTSGANVLTF. The CDR3 DNA is TGCGCCAGCAGGTTCACATCTGGGGCCAACGTCCTGACTTTC. The chain carries TRBV5-1 and TRBJ2-6; D gene ambiguous. The length of the CDR3 is 14 residues. Trimming took off 5 bases at V and 1 base at J, with 7 bases between the two ends. In germline, CDR1 is SGHRS, CDR2 YFSETQ.